This T cell receptor (beta chain) was documented in a study of T cell responses to AZD1222 COVID-19 vaccine. Method: immunoSEQ multiplex PCR; TCRdb's copy keeps in-frame clones and lacks some. This sample carries around 85,000 clones, 70% to 90% of them seen once, and the ten largest clones take about 6%. With 7 bases clipped from V and 5 bases from J, the junction kept 16 bases outside the gene matches. In germline, CDR1 is LGHNT, CDR2 FRNRAP. The CDR3 is made up of 17 amino acids. This clone appeared once. Its antigen is currently unknown. Points from the study as a whole: In all cases, repertoires were sampled only after the peak T cell response. Nearly half of the spike-specific TCRs reportedly recognize variant regions that carry no mutations. Baseline seropositives among AZD1222 recipients totaled only six or seven. Possibly, clonal diversity was underestimated; donors were largely white British and included more females.

The V and J genes are TRBV12-5 and TRBJ1-5; 8 nucleotides agree with TRBD1. The source is an adult in good health. Source: peripheral blood, taken on day 0 of AZD1222 vaccination. The CDR3 is CASAPGQGPTIYQPQHF. The CDR3, as DNA: TGTGCTAGTGCCCCCGGACAGGGCCCAACGATATATCAGCCCCAGCATTTT.